This T cell receptor beta chain is from a study of T-cell memory formation after mild COVID-19. Study-wide results and caveats: Contracting clones, day 15 to 85, had balanced CD4/CD8, and later expanders favored CD4+.

TCRdb ran MiXCR on the 5' RACE reads and lists one entry per CDR3 protein. The repertoire has 390,000 or so distinct CDR3 sequences, approximately 15% of them found once; the top ten carry roughly 21%. A remark on this clonotype: Its antigen remains unidentified.

The TCR originated in a man aged 18 to 29 who had mild COVID-19 (a few samples of this study predate the infection). Cell type and time point are not known. Sequences were obtained from PBMCs or a T cell subset sorted from them (not recorded which).

The CDR3, as DNA: TGCAGTGCTAGTCGGGCTAGCGGGGGGGCTTCAGATACGCAGTATTTT. Its protein is CSASRASGGASDTQYF. The chain combines TRBV20-1 with TRBJ2-3; TRBD2 matches at 12 bases. J was trimmed by 4 bases and V by 3 bases; bases with no gene match: 8. The germline V gene encodes CDR1 DFQATT and CDR2 SNEGSKA (reference sequence). The CDR3 has 16 residues.